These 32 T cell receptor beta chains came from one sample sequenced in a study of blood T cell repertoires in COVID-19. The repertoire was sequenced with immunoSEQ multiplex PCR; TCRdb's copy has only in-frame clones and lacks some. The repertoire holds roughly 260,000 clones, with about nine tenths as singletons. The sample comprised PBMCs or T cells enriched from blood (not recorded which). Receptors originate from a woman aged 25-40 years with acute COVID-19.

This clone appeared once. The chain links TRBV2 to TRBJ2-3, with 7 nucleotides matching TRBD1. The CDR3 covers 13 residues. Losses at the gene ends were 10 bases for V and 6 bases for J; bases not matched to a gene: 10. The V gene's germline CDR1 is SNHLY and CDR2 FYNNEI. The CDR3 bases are TGTGCCACCAAGAAGACAGGGTTGGATACGCAGTATTTT. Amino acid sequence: CATKKTGLDTQYF.

The CDR3 protein is CASSQDLYSYEQYF. The DNA of the CDR3 is TGCGCCAGCAGCCAAGATCTGTACTCCTACGAGCAGTACTTC. V and J are TRBV4-3 and TRBJ2-7, with no clear D. The CDR3 covers 14 residues. Germline CDR1 and CDR2: LGHNA and YSLEER. Trimming removed 0 bases at V and 0 bases at J, with 6 bases between.

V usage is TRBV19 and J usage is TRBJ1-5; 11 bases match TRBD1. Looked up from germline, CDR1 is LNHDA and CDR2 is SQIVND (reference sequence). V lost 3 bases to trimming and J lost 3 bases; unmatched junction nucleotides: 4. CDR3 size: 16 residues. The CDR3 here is CASSMRTGGPNQPQHF. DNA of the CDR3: TGTGCCAGTAGTATGAGGACAGGGGGCCCCAATCAGCCCCAGCATTTT.

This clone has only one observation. The CDR3 is CASRMNGYMTEAFF. In DNA, the CDR3 is TGTGCCAGCAGGATGAATGGTTACATGACTGAAGCTTTCTTT. This sequence joins TRBV6-5 and TRBJ1-1; D remains unclear. CDR3 length: 14 amino acids. Germline CDR1 and CDR2: MNHEY and SVGAGI. With 6 bases removed from V and 5 bases from J, the gap between germline ends came to 16 bases.

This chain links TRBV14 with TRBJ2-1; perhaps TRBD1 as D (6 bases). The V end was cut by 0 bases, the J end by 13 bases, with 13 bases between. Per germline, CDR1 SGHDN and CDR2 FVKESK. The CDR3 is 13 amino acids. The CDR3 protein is CASSQERAGTQFF. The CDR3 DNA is TGTGCCAGCAGCCAAGAAAGAGCCGGGACACAGTTCTTC. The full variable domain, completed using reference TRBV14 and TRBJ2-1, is EAGVTQFPSHSVIEKGQTVTLRCDPISGHDNLYWYRRVMGKEIKFLLHFVKESKQDESGMPNNRFLAERTGGTYSTLKVQPAELEDSGVYFCASSQERAGTQFFGPGTRLTVL.

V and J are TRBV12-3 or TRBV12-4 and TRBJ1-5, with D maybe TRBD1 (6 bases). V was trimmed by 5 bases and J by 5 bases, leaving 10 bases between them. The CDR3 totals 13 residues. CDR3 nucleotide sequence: TGTGCCAGCAGTCCAGGACAGTATCAGCCCCAGCATTTT. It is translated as CASSPGQYQPQHF.

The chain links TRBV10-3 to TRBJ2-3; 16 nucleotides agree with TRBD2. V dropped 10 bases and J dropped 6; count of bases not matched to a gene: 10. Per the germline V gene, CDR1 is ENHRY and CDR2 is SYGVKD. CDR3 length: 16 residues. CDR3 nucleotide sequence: TGTGCCAGTAGGGGACTAGCGGGGGGGCCGACCGATACGCAGTATTTT. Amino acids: CASRGLAGGPTDTQYF.

In DNA, the CDR3 is TGTGCCAGTAGTGCATACAGGGGACGAGGTTCCTACGAGCAGTACTTC. Residues: CASSAYRGRGSYEQYF. The chain joins TRBV19 to TRBJ2-7; 7 nucleotides agree with TRBD1. V shed 5 bases, J shed 1 base, and the junction held 11 bases outside the gene matches. The CDR3 has 16 amino acids. The germline V gene encodes CDR1 LNHDA and CDR2 SQIVND (reference sequence).

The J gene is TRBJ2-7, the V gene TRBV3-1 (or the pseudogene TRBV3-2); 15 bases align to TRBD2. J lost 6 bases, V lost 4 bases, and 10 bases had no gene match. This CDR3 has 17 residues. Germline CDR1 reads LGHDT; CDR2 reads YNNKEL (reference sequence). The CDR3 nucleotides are TGTGCCAGCAGCCTTTTCTTAGGACTAGCGGGAGGGCCCGAGCAGTACTTC. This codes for CASSLFLGLAGGPEQYF.

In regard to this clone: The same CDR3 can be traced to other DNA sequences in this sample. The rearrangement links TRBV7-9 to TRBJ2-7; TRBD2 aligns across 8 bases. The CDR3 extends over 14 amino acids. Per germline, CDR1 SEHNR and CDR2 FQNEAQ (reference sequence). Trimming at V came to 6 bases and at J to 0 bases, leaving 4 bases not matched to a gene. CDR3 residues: CASSLSGSSYEQYF. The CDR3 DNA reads TGTGCCAGCAGTCTGAGCGGGAGCTCCTACGAGCAGTACTTC. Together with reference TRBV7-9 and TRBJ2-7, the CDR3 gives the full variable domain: DTGVSQNPRHKITKRGQNVTFRCDPISEHNRLYWYRQTLGQGPEFLTYFQNEAQLEKSRLLSDRFSAERPKGSFSTLEIQRTEQGDSAMYLCASSLSGSSYEQYFGPGTRLTVT.

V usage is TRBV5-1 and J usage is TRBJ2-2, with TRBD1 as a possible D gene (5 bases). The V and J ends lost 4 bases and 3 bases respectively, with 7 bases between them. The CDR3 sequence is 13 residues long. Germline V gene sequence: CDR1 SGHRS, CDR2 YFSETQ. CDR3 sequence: CASSPRDTGELFF. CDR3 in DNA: TGCGCCAGCAGCCCCAGGGACACCGGGGAGCTGTTTTTT.

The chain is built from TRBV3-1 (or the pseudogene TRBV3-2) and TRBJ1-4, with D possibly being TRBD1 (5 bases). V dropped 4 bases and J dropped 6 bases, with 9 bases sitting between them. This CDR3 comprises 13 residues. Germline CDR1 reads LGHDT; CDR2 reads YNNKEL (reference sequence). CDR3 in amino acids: CASSPLGDEKLFF. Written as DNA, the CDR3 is TGTGCCAGCAGCCCCCTAGGGGATGAAAAACTGTTTTTT.

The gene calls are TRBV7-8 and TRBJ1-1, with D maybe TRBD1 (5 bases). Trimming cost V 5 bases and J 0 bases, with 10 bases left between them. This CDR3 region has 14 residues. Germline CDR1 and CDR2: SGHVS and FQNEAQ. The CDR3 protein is CASSPQALNTEAFF. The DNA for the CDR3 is TGTGCCAGCAGCCCACAGGCTTTGAACACTGAAGCTTTCTTT.

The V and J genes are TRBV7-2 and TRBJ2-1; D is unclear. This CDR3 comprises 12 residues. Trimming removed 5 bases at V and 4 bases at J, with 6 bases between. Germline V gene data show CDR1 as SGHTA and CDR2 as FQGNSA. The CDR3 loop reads CASSVGYNEQFF. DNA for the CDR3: TGTGCCAGCAGCGTCGGGTACAATGAGCAGTTCTTC.

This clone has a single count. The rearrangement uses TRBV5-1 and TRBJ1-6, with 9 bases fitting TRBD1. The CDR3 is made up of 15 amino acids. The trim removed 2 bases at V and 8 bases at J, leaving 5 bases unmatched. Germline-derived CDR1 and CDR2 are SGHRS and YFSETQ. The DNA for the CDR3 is TGCGCCAGCAGCTTCACTTGGACAGGGGATTCACCCCTCCACTTT. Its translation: CASSFTWTGDSPLHF.

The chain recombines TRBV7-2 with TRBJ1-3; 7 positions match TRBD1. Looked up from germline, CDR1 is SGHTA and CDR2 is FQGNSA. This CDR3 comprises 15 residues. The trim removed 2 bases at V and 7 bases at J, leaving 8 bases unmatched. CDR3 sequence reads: CASSLLTGSGNTIYF. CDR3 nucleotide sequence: TGTGCCAGCAGCTTATTGACAGGGTCCGGGAACACCATATATTTT.

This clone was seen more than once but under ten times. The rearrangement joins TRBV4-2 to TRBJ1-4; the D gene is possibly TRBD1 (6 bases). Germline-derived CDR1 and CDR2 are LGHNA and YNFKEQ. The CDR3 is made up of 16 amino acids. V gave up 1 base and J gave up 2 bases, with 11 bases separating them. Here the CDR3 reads CASSQVSGVTNEKLFF. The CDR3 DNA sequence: TGTGCCAGCAGCCAAGTATCAGGGGTCACTAATGAAAAACTGTTTTTT.

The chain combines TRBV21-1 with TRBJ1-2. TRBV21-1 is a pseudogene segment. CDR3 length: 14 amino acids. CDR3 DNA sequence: TGTGCCAGCAGCGAAAGGGGGGGGAACTATGGCTACACCTTC. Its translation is CASSERGGNYGYTF.

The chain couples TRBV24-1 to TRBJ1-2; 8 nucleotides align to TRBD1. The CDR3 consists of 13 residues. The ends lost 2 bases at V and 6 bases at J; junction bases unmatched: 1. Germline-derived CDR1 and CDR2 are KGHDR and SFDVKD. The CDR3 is CATSDWTGNGYTF. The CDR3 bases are TGTGCCACCAGTGATTGGACAGGGAATGGCTACACCTTC.

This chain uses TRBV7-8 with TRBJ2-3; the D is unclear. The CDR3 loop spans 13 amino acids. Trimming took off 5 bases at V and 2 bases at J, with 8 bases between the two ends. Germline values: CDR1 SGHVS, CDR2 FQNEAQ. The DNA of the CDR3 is TGTGCCAGCAGCCCCCTATTCACAGATACGCAGTATTTT. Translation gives CASSPLFTDTQYF.

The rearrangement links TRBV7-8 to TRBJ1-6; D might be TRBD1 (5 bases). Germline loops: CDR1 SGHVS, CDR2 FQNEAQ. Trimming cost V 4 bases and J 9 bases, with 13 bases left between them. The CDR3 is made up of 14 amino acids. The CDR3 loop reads CASSWGDPSSPLHF. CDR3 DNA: TGTGCCAGCAGCTGGGGGGACCCCTCTTCACCCCTCCACTTT.

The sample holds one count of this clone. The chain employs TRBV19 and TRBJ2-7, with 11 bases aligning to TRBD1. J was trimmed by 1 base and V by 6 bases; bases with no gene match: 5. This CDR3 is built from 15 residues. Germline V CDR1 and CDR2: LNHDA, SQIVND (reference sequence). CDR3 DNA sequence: TGTGCCAGTAGCCGGGACAGGGGGTCTTCCTACGAGCAGTACTTC. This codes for CASSRDRGSSYEQYF.

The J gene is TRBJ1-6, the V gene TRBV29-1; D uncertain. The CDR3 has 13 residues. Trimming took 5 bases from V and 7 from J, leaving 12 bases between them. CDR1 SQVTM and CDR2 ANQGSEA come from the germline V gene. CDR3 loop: CSVPSPSNSPLHF. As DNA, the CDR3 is TGCAGCGTTCCGTCCCCCTCGAATTCACCCCTCCACTTT.

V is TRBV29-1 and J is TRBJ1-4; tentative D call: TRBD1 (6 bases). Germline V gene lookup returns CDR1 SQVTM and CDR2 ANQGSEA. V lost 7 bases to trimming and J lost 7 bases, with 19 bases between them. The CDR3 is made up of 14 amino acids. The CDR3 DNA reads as TGCAGCGCCAGGTCAGGGGAGGGAGGTGAAAAACTGTTTTTT. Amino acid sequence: CSARSGEGGEKLFF.

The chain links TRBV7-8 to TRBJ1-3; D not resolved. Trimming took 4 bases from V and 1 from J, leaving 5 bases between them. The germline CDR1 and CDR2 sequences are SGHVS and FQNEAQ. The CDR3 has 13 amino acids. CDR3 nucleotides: TGTGCCAGCAGCTCGGGTTCTGGAAACACCATATATTTT. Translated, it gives CASSSGSGNTIYF.

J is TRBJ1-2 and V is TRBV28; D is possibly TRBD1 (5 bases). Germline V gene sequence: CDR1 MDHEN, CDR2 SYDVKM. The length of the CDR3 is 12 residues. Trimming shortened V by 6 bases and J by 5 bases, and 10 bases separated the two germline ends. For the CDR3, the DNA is TGTGCCAGCAGGGACGGGACTTATGGCTACACCTTC. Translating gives CASRDGTYGYTF.

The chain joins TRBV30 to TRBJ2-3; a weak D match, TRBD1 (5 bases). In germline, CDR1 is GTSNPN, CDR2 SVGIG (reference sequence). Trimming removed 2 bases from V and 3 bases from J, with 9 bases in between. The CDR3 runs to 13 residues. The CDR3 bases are TGTGCCTGGAGTTCAGGGCCGACAGATACGCAGTATTTT. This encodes CAWSSGPTDTQYF.

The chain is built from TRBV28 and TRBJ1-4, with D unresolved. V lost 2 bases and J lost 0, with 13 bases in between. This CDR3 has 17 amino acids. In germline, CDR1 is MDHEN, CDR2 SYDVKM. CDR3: CASSLTGPGSTNEKLFF. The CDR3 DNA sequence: TGTGCCAGCAGTTTAACCGGGCCGGGATCAACTAATGAAAAACTGTTTTTT.

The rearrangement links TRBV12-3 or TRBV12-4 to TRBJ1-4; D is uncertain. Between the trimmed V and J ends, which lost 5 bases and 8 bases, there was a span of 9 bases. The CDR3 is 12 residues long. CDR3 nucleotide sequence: TGTGCCAGCAGTCCCCCGAGGGAAAAACTGTTTTTT. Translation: CASSPPREKLFF.

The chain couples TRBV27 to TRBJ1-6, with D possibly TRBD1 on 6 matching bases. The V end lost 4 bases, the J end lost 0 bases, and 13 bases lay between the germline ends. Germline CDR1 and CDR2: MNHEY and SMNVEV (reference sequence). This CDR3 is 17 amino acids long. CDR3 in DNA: TGTGCCAGCAGTTCTAGACAGGAGACCTCCTATAATTCACCCCTCCACTTT. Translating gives CASSSRQETSYNSPLHF.

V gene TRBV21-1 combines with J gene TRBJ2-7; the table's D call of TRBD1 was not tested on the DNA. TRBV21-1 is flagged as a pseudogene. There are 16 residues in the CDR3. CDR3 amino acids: CASTRAHTDRTYEQYF. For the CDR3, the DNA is TGTGCCAGCACCAGAGCTCACACAGACAGAACCTACGAGCAGTACTTC.

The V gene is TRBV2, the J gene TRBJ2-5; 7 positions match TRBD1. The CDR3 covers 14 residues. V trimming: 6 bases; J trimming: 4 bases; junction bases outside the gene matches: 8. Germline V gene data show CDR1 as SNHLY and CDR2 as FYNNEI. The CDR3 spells CASRPRTGGETQYF. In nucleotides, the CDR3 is TGTGCCAGCAGACCGAGGACAGGCGGAGAGACCCAGTACTTC.